This T cell receptor (beta chain) stems from a study of T cell responses to AZD1222 COVID-19 vaccine. Study results and caveats: Females outnumbered males among donors, who were mostly white British; clonal diversity was possibly underestimated. Among vaccine-associated CD4 TCRs, coverage spanned spike, with dominance at 160-218 and 743-854. Close to half of all spike-specific TCRs reportedly target regions of the variants that are unmutated.

Method: immunoSEQ multiplex PCR; TCRdb's copy keeps in-frame clones and lacks some. This repertoire shows about 93,000 clones, around 91% found once; its top ten account for less than 3%. For this clone: Antigen unknown.

The germline V and J ends were trimmed by 5 bases and 5 bases, with 7 bases remaining between them. This CDR3 spans 12 amino acids. Germline V lookup: CDR1 LGHDT, CDR2 YNNKEL (reference sequence). This TCR came from an adult who received the AZD1222 COVID-19 vaccine. The gene calls are TRBV3-1 (or the pseudogene TRBV3-2) and TRBJ1-5; D not resolved. This material consisted of peripheral blood, taken 28 days after the second AZD1222 dose. The CDR3 coding sequence is TGTGCCAGCAGCTATAGGGATCAGCCCCAGCATTTT. It yields the protein CASSYRDQPQHF.